One sample yielded the 16 T cell receptor beta chains listed below, sequenced in a study of cytomegalovirus exposure and HLA in healthy donors. This PCR relied on a set of 60 Vbeta primers and 13 Jbeta primers. Sequencing used immunoSEQ multiplex PCR; TCRdb keeps in-frame clones, though not all of them. This table has around 140,000 clones, approximately 80% appearing once. The sequenced sample was PBMCs. These receptors all come from a male donor in good health and CMV-seronegative.

V and J are TRBV18 and TRBJ2-3; D not certain. The length of the CDR3 is 12 residues. V dropped 4 bases and J dropped 2 bases, with 4 bases sitting between them. CDR1 is KGHSH and CDR2 is LQKENI in the germline V gene. Here the CDR3 reads CASSLNTDTQYF. The CDR3 nucleotides read TGTGCCAGCTCACTTAACACAGATACGCAGTATTTT.

The chain links TRBV18 to TRBJ1-5; 8 bases map to TRBD1. Per germline, CDR1 KGHSH and CDR2 LQKENI. With V trimmed by 6 bases and J by 5 bases, 9 bases remained unmatched. The CDR3 consists of 15 residues. This CDR3 is CASSRTGSSDQPQHF. DNA for the CDR3: TGTGCCAGCTCCCGGACAGGGTCCAGCGATCAGCCCCAGCATTTT.

This chain links TRBV6-6 with TRBJ2-1, with TRBD1 matching over 7 bases. This CDR3 comprises 14 residues. Trimming cost V 6 bases and J 2 bases; bases outside gene matches: 4. Germline CDR1 MNHNY, CDR2 SVGAGI (reference sequence). The CDR3 nucleotides read TGTGCCAGCAGAAACAGGGGCCCCTACAATGAGCAGTTCTTC. Translating it yields CASRNRGPYNEQFF.

As regards this clone: The same CDR3 can be traced to other DNA sequences in this sample. J is TRBJ2-7 and V is TRBV20-1; weak D call: TRBD2 (5 bases). Trimming took 4 bases from V and 3 from J, leaving 7 bases between them. CDR1 DFQATT and CDR2 SNEGSKA come from the germline V gene (reference sequence). The CDR3 has 11 amino acids. CDR3 protein: CSANRDYEQYF. The CDR3 DNA follows: TGCAGTGCTAACCGGGACTACGAGCAGTACTTC.

The chain links TRBV19 to TRBJ2-1; 8 nucleotides align to TRBD2. CDR3 size: 15 residues. The junction had 10 bases not matched to a gene; V was cut back by 2 bases and J by 10 bases. The germline gives CDR1 LNHDA, CDR2 SQIVND (reference sequence). CDR3 DNA: TGTGCCAGTAGTATAACCAGCGGGAGTGGCTCCGAGCAGTTCTTC. Translating gives CASSITSGSGSEQFF.

This clone was counted only a few times. This chain links TRBV4-1 with TRBJ2-7; possibly TRBD2 for D (5 bases). V was cut by 5 bases and J by 4 bases, with 18 bases left in between. Germline CDR1 is MGHRA and CDR2 is YSYEKL. The CDR3 sequence is 15 residues long. The CDR3: CASSLGLAVQYEQYF. DNA of the CDR3: TGCGCCAGCAGCTTAGGACTGGCCGTGCAGTACGAGCAGTACTTC.

This sequence joins TRBV2 and TRBJ2-3, with 9 bases matching TRBD2. V lost 6 bases and J lost 4; bases outside the gene matches: 8. CDR1 is SNHLY, CDR2 FYNNEI, per germline. The CDR3 has 15 residues. The CDR3 region has the DNA TGTGCCAGCAGACCGGGGACTAGCAGCGCAGATACGCAGTATTTT. As protein: CASRPGTSSADTQYF.

The chain links TRBV11-2 to TRBJ1-2; D is undetermined. This CDR3 has 12 amino acids. The germline V and J ends were trimmed by 5 bases and 10 bases, with 14 bases remaining between them. Germline CDR1 and CDR2: SGHAT and FQNNGV. In nucleotides, the CDR3 is TGTGCCAGCAGCAACAGTCCAGCTACCTACACCTTC. Protein sequence: CASSNSPATYTF.

V is TRBV12-5 and J is TRBJ2-1; TRBD2 matches at 14 bases. Germline lookup yields CDR1 LGHNT and CDR2 FRNRAP. V lost 6 bases, J lost 10 bases, and 8 bases stayed unmatched. CDR3 size: 15 residues. The CDR3 coding sequence is TGTGCTAGTGGCCAGACTAGCGGGAGGGCCCGGGAGCAGTTCTTC. Protein: CASGQTSGRAREQFF.

The chain combines TRBV27 with TRBJ2-2, with TRBD2 matching over 13 bases. This CDR3 has 16 residues. CDR1 and CDR2 from the germline V gene are MNHEY and SMNVEV (reference sequence). Unmatched junction bases numbered 2, after V lost 3 bases and J lost 4 bases. The CDR3 is CASSFGLAGVTGELFF. For the CDR3, the DNA is TGTGCCAGCAGTTTTGGACTAGCGGGAGTCACCGGGGAGCTGTTTTTT.

As for this clone: The junction departs from the called germline gene at one end, perhaps through a read error. V usage is TRBV5-4 and J usage is TRBJ2-3, with 7 bases lining up with TRBD1. The germline CDR1 and CDR2 sequences are SGHNT and YYREEE (reference sequence). This CDR3 comprises 15 residues. As DNA, the CDR3 is TGTGCCAGCAGGTTGGCGCAGGGGGTTCCAGATACGCAGTATTTT. Protein sequence: CASRLAQGVPDTQYF.

This chain uses TRBV27 with TRBJ1-2; TRBD1 might be the D (6 bases). V was trimmed by 3 bases and J by 6 bases, leaving 14 bases between them. Germline V CDR1 and CDR2: MNHEY, SMNVEV (reference sequence). This CDR3 has 14 amino acids. The CDR3 reads CASSFYGAGDGYTF. In DNA form, the CDR3 reads TGTGCCAGCAGTTTCTACGGGGCAGGGGATGGCTACACCTTC.

The chain recombines TRBV11-2 with TRBJ1-2; D is perhaps TRBD1 (6 bases). Germline CDR1 is SGHAT and CDR2 is FQNNGV. The CDR3 contains 14 residues. The ends were cut back, 6 bases at V and 3 bases at J, with 14 bases in the middle. The CDR3 DNA reads as TGTGCCAGCAGGCCTTTACAGGGATACTATGGCTACACCTTC. Encoded protein: CASRPLQGYYGYTF.

The rearrangement uses TRBV4-3 and TRBJ2-7; 8 bases line up with TRBD1. CDR3 length equals 14 residues. J gave up 6 bases and V 4 bases, and 8 bases lay outside the gene matches. Germline V lookup: CDR1 LGHNA, CDR2 YSLEER. The CDR3: CASSRSPGTGEQYF. Written as DNA, the CDR3 is TGCGCCAGCAGCCGGAGCCCCGGGACAGGCGAGCAGTACTTC.

V usage is TRBV6-1 and J usage is TRBJ1-1; maybe TRBD1 (5 bases). There are 15 residues in the CDR3. V gave up 0 bases and J gave up 4 bases, with 12 bases separating them. Per germline, CDR1 MNHNS and CDR2 SASEGT. This chain's CDR3 is CASSEALGQGTEAFF. For the CDR3, the DNA is TGTGCCAGCAGTGAAGCGCTCGGCCAGGGCACTGAAGCTTTCTTT.

The chain employs TRBV5-4 and TRBJ2-5; TRBD1 might be the D (6 bases). CDR1 and CDR2 from the germline V gene are SGHNT and YYREEE (reference sequence). This CDR3 has 11 amino acids. The CDR3 loop reads CASTGSKKQYF. The DNA for the CDR3 is TGTGCGAGTACAGGGTCCAAGAAGCAGTACTTC. The full variable domain, in which reference TRBV5-4 and TRBJ2-5 provide the parts outside the CDR3, is ETGVTQSPTHLIKTRGQQVTLRCSSQSGHNTVSWYQQALGQGPQFIFQYYREEENGRGNFPPRFSGLQFPNYSSELNVNALELDDSALYLCASTGSKKQYFGPGTRLLVL.